The rows below give T cell receptor beta chains drawn from one sample of a study of cytomegalovirus exposure and HLA in healthy donors. Sequenced by immunoSEQ multiplex PCR; TCRdb stores in-frame clones only, minus some. Of under 150,000 clones listed, 77% were seen once; the top ten hold over 0.8%. What was sequenced was PBMCs. Receptors originate from a woman aged 60-70 years in good health and CMV-seronegative. The CDR3 runs from the conserved cysteine through the conserved F or W. D genes are given only for firm matches. Rows may omit the clone size; those that give it use once, few, many or a size class.

DNA	CDR3	size	D	J	V
TGTGCCATCAGTGAAGAAGGGGCGAACTATGGCTACACCTTC	CAISEEGANYGYTF	.	.	TRBJ1-2	TRBV10-3
TGTGCCAGCTCACCAGCGGGAGAGGGTCGGGATACGCAGTATTTT	CASSPAGEGRDTQYF	once	TRBD2	TRBJ2-3	TRBV18
TGCGCCAGCAGCACCAGAGCGGGGGCCTCCTACGAGCAGTACTTC	CASSTRAGASYEQYF	.	TRBD2	TRBJ2-7	TRBV5-1
TGTGCCAGCAGCTTAGTCCCAGGGGCTGGGGCCAACGTCCTGACTTTC	CASSLVPGAGANVLTF	.	.	TRBJ2-6	TRBV7-6
TGTGCCTGGGGGACAGGGGAAGAGACCCAGTACTTC	CAWGTGEETQYF	.	TRBD1	TRBJ2-5	TRBV30
TGTGCCAGCAGTCCGACAGGGGTCGGTGGCTACACCTTC	CASSPTGVGGYTF	.	TRBD1	TRBJ1-2	TRBV6-1
TGTGCCAGCAGTTTGCAGGGCCCGGCCGCAGATACGCAGTATTTT	CASSLQGPAADTQYF	.	.	TRBJ2-3	TRBV27
TGTGCCAGCAGTCGTACAGTGATGAACACTGAAGCTTTCTTT	CASSRTVMNTEAFF	.	.	TRBJ1-1	TRBV6-5
TGTGCCAGCAGCGCCCCCCCCCTAGCGGCCCACAATGAGCAGTTCTTC	CASSAPPLAAHNEQFF	.	TRBD2	TRBJ2-1	TRBV9
TGTGCCAGCTATACAGGGGGCCGGGAGACCCAGTACTTC	CASYTGGRETQYF	.	TRBD1	TRBJ2-5	TRBV18
TGTGCCAGCAGTTTAATTGGAGGGCGGCGCTATGGATACACCTTC	CASSLIGGRRYGYTF	.	.	TRBJ1-2	TRBV28
TGTGCTAGCAGCTTAAACTTCCGGGATGAGCAGTTCTTC	CASSLNFRDEQFF	.	.	TRBJ2-1	TRBV7-7
TGTGCCAGCTCACCGGGGACAGGGAAGGGAGTCAATGAGCAGTTCTTC	CASSPGTGKGVNEQFF	.	TRBD1	TRBJ2-1	TRBV18
TGTGCCAGCAGTCTGAGGAGGGCGGACGAATTTAATGAAAAACTGTTTTTT	CASSLRRADEFNEKLFF	.	.	TRBJ1-4	TRBV7-9
TGCGCCAGCACCCCAAGCAGGAGCACAGATACGCAGTATTTT	CASTPSRSTDTQYF	few	.	TRBJ2-3	TRBV5-1
TGTGCCAGCAGCTTGGGTACAGGGGGGGCCTACGAGCAGTACTTC	CASSLGTGGAYEQYF	.	.	TRBJ2-7	TRBV5-4
TGTGCCAGTACCCCCTCTGGGCGTGGATACAATGAGCAGTTCTTC	CASTPSGRGYNEQFF	few	.	TRBJ2-1	TRBV19
TGTGCCAGCAGCTTAGACGGGTCTAACTATGGCTACACCTTC	CASSLDGSNYGYTF	.	.	TRBJ1-2	TRBV7-3
TGTGCCAGCAGCTTTGACAGGGGATACGAGCAGTACTTC	CASSFDRGYEQYF	.	TRBD1	TRBJ2-7	TRBV5-6
TGTGCCAGCAGCGGTATCCTAAGGAACACTGAAGCTTTCTTT	CASSGILRNTEAFF	.	.	TRBJ1-1	TRBV6-5
TGTGCCATCTCGGACAGGGGCGGCAATCAGCCCCAGCATTTT	CAISDRGGNQPQHF	.	TRBD1	TRBJ1-5	TRBV10-3
TGTGCCAGCAGCCAAAAAGGGGGCAGTGGCTACACCTTC	CASSQKGGSGYTF	.	TRBD1	TRBJ1-2	TRBV14
TGTGCGGATGGGGGGTACATGAACACTGAAGCTTTCTTT	CADGGYMNTEAFF	.	.	TRBJ1-1	TRBV2
TGTGCCAGCAGCCAACCCGGACTAGCGGGATCCAAAAACATTCAGTACTTC	CASSQPGLAGSKNIQYF	few	TRBD2	TRBJ2-4	TRBV4-2
TGTGCCAGCAGCACCCCCCTCGGGGGAACTAATGAAAAACTGTTTTTT	CASSTPLGGTNEKLFF	once	.	TRBJ1-4	TRBV5-6
TGTTCCAGCAGCCCCCCCGGGGGGACTGAGACCCAGTACTTC	CSSSPPGGTETQYF	.	TRBD2	TRBJ2-5	TRBV7-9
TGTGCCAGCAGCCAGGGAGGGGGTGGGACCCAGTACTTC	CASSQGGGGTQYF	.	.	TRBJ2-5	TRBV7-6
TGTGCCACCAGCAGGAGAGAGCGGGAGCCAGATACGCAGTATTTT	CATSRREREPDTQYF	.	TRBD2	TRBJ2-3	TRBV15
TGTGCCAGCAGCTTAGAAGGAGCGCCCGCTGTGTCCTACGAGCAGTACTTC	CASSLEGAPAVSYEQYF	.	.	TRBJ2-7	TRBV7-8
TGTGCCAGCAGCTTCGACAGACACACTGAAGCTTTCTTT	CASSFDRHTEAFF	.	.	TRBJ1-1	TRBV7-9
TGTGCCAGCAGTCTTAGCGGGAGGGCCTACAATGAGCAGTTCTTC	CASSLSGRAYNEQFF	.	TRBD2	TRBJ2-1	TRBV6-5
TGTGCCAGCAGCTTAGTAGGGGCTGAGCAGTTCTTC	CASSLVGAEQFF	few	.	TRBJ2-1	TRBV7-2
TGCGCCAGCAGCGCCCAGGGAAGTAATGAGCAGTTCTTC	CASSAQGSNEQFF	once	.	TRBJ2-1	TRBV5-1
TGTGCCAGCAGTGAGGAGGGCGCAAACTATGGCTACACCTTC	CASSEEGANYGYTF	.	.	TRBJ1-2	TRBV2
TGCGCCAGCAGTAACACAGGGGGGAGCGTGAATGAAAAACTGTTTTTT	CASSNTGGSVNEKLFF	.	TRBD1	TRBJ1-4	TRBV5-1
TGTGCCAGCAGCGTAGTCGACAGTAACTATGGCTACACCTTC	CASSVVDSNYGYTF	.	.	TRBJ1-2	TRBV9
TGTGCCAGCAGCGTCCAGGAAGACCCCGGGGAGCTGTTTTTT	CASSVQEDPGELFF	few	.	TRBJ2-2	TRBV9
TGTGCCAGCAGCTTAGCAAGGGGTCGGACGACCTACGAGCAGTACTTC	CASSLARGRTTYEQYF	.	.	TRBJ2-7	TRBV7-9
TGTGCCAGCAGTGAGATGGGGCAGGGAGGCTACACCTTC	CASSEMGQGGYTF	few	.	TRBJ1-2	TRBV2
TGTGCCAGCAGCCTACGGACAGGTACACAAGAGACCCAGTACTTC	CASSLRTGTQETQYF	.	TRBD1	TRBJ2-5	TRBV7-2